Below, 32 T cell receptor beta chains from the same sample are listed, as sequenced in a study of blood T cells in healthy people across ages. Together with a sample-barcoded 5' primer, a J-beta primer mix was included in a second PCR lasting about 7 to 11 cycles. Each CDR3 protein is one row after TCRdb ran MiXCR on the 5' RACE reads. The table includes approximately 580,000 distinct CDR3 sequences, nearly 25% detected once. A further study also used this sample, focusing on T cells of mothers and their children.

The specimen was blood. These receptors all come from a boy aged 10-17 years in good health.

Ten or more counts support this clonotype. The V and J genes are TRBV4-1 and TRBJ2-1, with 9 bases aligning to TRBD2. There are 15 residues in the CDR3. Trimming took 1 base from V and 5 from J; bases not matched to a gene: 3. Germline V gives CDR1 MGHRA, CDR2 YSYEKL. The DNA for the CDR3 is TGCGCCAGCAGCCAAGGTCTAGCGGGGAACAATGAGCAGTTCTTC. Its protein is CASSQGLAGNNEQFF.

The chain employs TRBV6-1 and TRBJ2-5; 11 nucleotides line up with TRBD1. The trim removed 2 bases at V and 5 bases at J, leaving 10 bases unmatched. The CDR3 covers 17 residues. The V gene's germline CDR1 is MNHNS and CDR2 SASEGT. CDR3 sequence: CASSEIWEDRGQETQYF. Written as DNA, the CDR3 is TGTGCCAGCAGTGAAATTTGGGAGGACAGGGGGCAGGAGACCCAGTACTTC.

The chain is built from TRBV7-9 and TRBJ2-5, with TRBD1 identical over 10 bases. V shed 5 bases and J 5 bases; nucleotides not matched to a gene: 5. Germline values: CDR1 SEHNR, CDR2 FQNEAQ (reference sequence). The CDR3 extends over 14 amino acids. CDR3 amino acids: CASSQRQGAETQYF. CDR3 nucleotide sequence: TGTGCCAGCAGCCAACGACAGGGGGCTGAGACCCAGTACTTC.

The genes are TRBV10-3 and TRBJ2-5; D tentatively fits TRBD1 or TRBD2 (5 bases each). Judging by the DNA end, TRBJ2-1 fits better; the J call may be wrong. The CDR3 length is 13 residues. CDR1 ENHRY and CDR2 SYGVKD come from the germline V gene. CDR3 nucleotide sequence: TGTGCCATCAGTGAGTCTGAGGGGAATGAGCAGTTCTTC. Protein product: CAISESEGNEQFF.

Only a few counts were recorded for this clonotype. One end of the junction is discordant with germline, which a read error may explain. V and J are TRBV7-8 and TRBJ2-5; a possible D gene is TRBD1 (5 bases). The CDR3 runs 18 residues. Germline-derived CDR1 and CDR2 are SGHVS and FQNEAQ. CDR3 nucleotide sequence: TGTGCCAGCACCTTATCCCTTTTCAGAAGGGGCCGGCGGGAGACCCAGTACTTC. It yields the protein CASTLSLFRRGRRETQYF. Full variable domain (remainder filled in from reference TRBV7-8 and TRBJ2-5): GAGVSQSPRYKVAKRGQDVALRCDPISGHVSLFWYQQALGQGPEFLTYFQNEAQLDKSGLPSDRFFAERPEGSVSTLKIQRTQQEDSAVYLCASTLSLFRRGRRETQYFGPGTRLLVL.

V and J are TRBV30 and TRBJ1-2; D is unresolved. CDR3 length: 13 residues. Trimming cost V 0 bases and J 0 bases, with 5 bases left between them. Germline V gene data show CDR1 as GTSNPN and CDR2 as SVGIG (reference sequence). CDR3 protein: CAWSVQSNYGYTF. As DNA, the CDR3 is TGTGCCTGGAGTGTACAGTCTAACTATGGCTACACCTTC.

The CDR3 DNA reads as TGTGCCAGCAGCTTAGCGACAGGGCTCACCGGGGAGCTGTTTTTT. Translation gives CASSLATGLTGELFF. The chain employs TRBV11-2 and TRBJ2-2, with 7 bases lining up with TRBD1. This CDR3 is 15 amino acids long. V gave up 1 base and J gave up 4 bases; unmatched junction bases: 3. Germline V gene sequence: CDR1 SGHAT, CDR2 FQNNGV.

The chain is built from TRBV14 and TRBJ1-1, with D possibly being TRBD1 (5 bases). Germline V gene sequence: CDR1 SGHDN, CDR2 FVKESK. The CDR3 has 15 residues. Trimming took 4 bases from V and 5 from J, leaving 17 bases between them. The CDR3 sequence is CASSRRGSARTEAFF. The CDR3 coding sequence is TGTGCCAGCAGCCGAAGGGGCAGTGCGAGGACTGAAGCTTTCTTT.

V and J are TRBV28 and TRBJ2-7; 9 nucleotides agree with TRBD2. Germline CDR1 and CDR2: MDHEN and SYDVKM. The CDR3 loop spans 14 amino acids. The junction had 7 bases not matched to a gene; V was cut back by 8 bases and J by 2 bases. CDR3 in amino acids: CASGTSLLTYEQYF. CDR3 DNA: TGTGCCAGCGGGACTAGCCTGCTAACCTACGAGCAGTACTTC.

The chain carries TRBV7-2 and TRBJ2-2; no firm D call. Germline CDR1 and CDR2: SGHTA and FQGNSA. V lost 8 bases to trimming and J lost 6 bases, with 10 bases between them. The CDR3 loop spans 12 amino acids. The CDR3 loop reads CASALGSGELFF. The CDR3 nucleotides read TGTGCCAGCGCCCTGGGGTCCGGGGAGCTGTTTTTT.

Only a few counts were recorded for this clonotype. The chain couples TRBV7-9 to TRBJ1-4; D perhaps matches TRBD1 (5 bases). Germline lookup yields CDR1 SEHNR and CDR2 FQNEAQ (reference sequence). V was shortened by 6 bases and J by 4 bases, with 9 bases between the two germline ends. This CDR3 is built from 13 residues. Written as DNA, the CDR3 is TGTGCCAGCAGTTCGACAGATAATGAAAAACTGTTTTTT. Its protein is CASSSTDNEKLFF.

This clonotype showed up just once. The rearrangement links TRBV2 to TRBJ2-5; possibly TRBD1 or TRBD2 for D (5 bases each). The tail of the sequence fits TRBJ2-7 better, so the J call may be wrong. This CDR3 comprises 17 residues. Germline-derived CDR1 and CDR2 are SNHLY and FYNNEI. In DNA form, the CDR3 reads TGTGCCAGCAGGGGTTATCGACAGAGTGGGACGGGCTACGAGCAGTACTTC. Protein sequence: CASRGYRQSGTGYEQYF.

The chain has TRBV9 and TRBJ2-7, with TRBD2 matching over 7 bases. V gave up 4 bases and J gave up 5 bases; unmatched junction bases: 12. CDR1 is SGDLS, CDR2 YYNGEE, per germline. The CDR3 is 15 residues long. The CDR3 reads CASSSESAAGDEQYF. CDR3 coding DNA: TGTGCCAGCAGCTCCGAGTCGGCCGCGGGAGACGAGCAGTACTTC.

This clonotype came up a few times. This chain joins TRBV20-1 and TRBJ1-1; D gene unclear. Germline lookup yields CDR1 DFQATT and CDR2 SNEGSKA (reference sequence). V was trimmed by 0 bases and J by 0 bases, leaving 14 bases between them. This CDR3 is 16 amino acids long. The chain's CDR3 is CSARDQPGIVNTEAFF. CDR3 nucleotide sequence: TGCAGTGCTAGAGATCAGCCGGGGATCGTGAACACTGAAGCTTTCTTT.

CDR3 protein: CASKSLGVEEKLFF. The CDR3 DNA reads as TGCGCCAGCAAATCTCTGGGGGTTGAAGAAAAACTGTTTTTT. The chain is built from TRBV4-1 and TRBJ1-4, with D possibly TRBD1 on 5 matching bases. The length of the CDR3 is 14 residues. V gave up 7 bases and J gave up 8 bases, with 17 bases separating them. Looked up from germline, CDR1 is MGHRA and CDR2 is YSYEKL.

CDR3 bases: TGTGCCAGCAGCCGTAGACGGAGTACGGGTGGAACTAATGAAAAACTGTTTTTT. As protein: CASSRRRSTGGTNEKLFF. V and J are TRBV2 and TRBJ1-4; unclear D gene. From germline, CDR1 is SNHLY and CDR2 FYNNEI. The V and J ends lost 6 bases and 1 base respectively, with 21 bases between them. CDR3 size: 18 residues.

This clonotype has a handful of counts. CDR3 in amino acids: CSARVGAYEQYF. The CDR3 DNA reads TGCAGTGCTAGAGTGGGGGCCTACGAGCAGTACTTC. The chain carries TRBV20-1 and TRBJ2-7; either TRBD1 or TRBD2 may supply D (5 bases each). V was trimmed by 1 base and J by 2 bases, leaving 6 bases between them. CDR3 length: 12 residues. Germline V gene lookup returns CDR1 DFQATT and CDR2 SNEGSKA (reference sequence).

The chain uses TRBV6-2 or TRBV6-3 and TRBJ2-7; D gene unclear. Trimming removed 2 bases at V and 3 bases at J, with 17 bases between. The CDR3 loop spans 16 amino acids. The germline V gene has CDR1 MNHEY and CDR2 SVGEGT. The CDR3 is CASSYGTASYFYEQYF. CDR3 coding DNA: TGTGCCAGCAGTTACGGAACGGCATCCTATTTCTACGAGCAGTACTTC.

This clonotype came up many times. The chain couples TRBV28 to TRBJ2-5, with D possibly TRBD2 on 5 matching bases. V lost 5 bases to trimming and J lost 4 bases, with 14 bases between them. This CDR3 is 14 amino acids long. Germline CDR1 reads MDHEN; CDR2 reads SYDVKM. Here the CDR3 DNA reads TGTGCCAGCAGTAGGGCTAGCAGGCCAGAGACCCAGTACTTC. As protein: CASSRASRPETQYF.

This clonotype has more than one count but fewer than ten. This rearrangement joins TRBV20-1 to TRBJ1-1; D gene unclear. With 1 base removed from V and 1 base from J, the gap between germline ends came to 13 bases. This CDR3 comprises 15 residues. Germline V gene lookup returns CDR1 DFQATT and CDR2 SNEGSKA (reference sequence). In nucleotides, the CDR3 is TGCAGTGCTAGAGGAGGATGGGGAAAGAACACTGAAGCTTTCTTT. Translation: CSARGGWGKNTEAFF.

The chain combines TRBV4-1 with TRBJ2-2; no clear D gene. Germline loops: CDR1 MGHRA, CDR2 YSYEKL. The CDR3 contains 17 residues. Trimming cost V 5 bases and J 2 bases, with 18 bases left between them. CDR3 nucleotide sequence: TGCGCCAGCAGCGGCATGTCTTTGGGCGGTAACACCGGGGAGCTGTTTTTT. Translation: CASSGMSLGGNTGELFF.

The chain carries TRBV9 and TRBJ2-5; 11 bases line up with TRBD1. The DNA end is a closer match to TRBJ2-7, so the J assignment may be wrong. The germline CDR1 and CDR2 sequences are SGDLS and YYNGEE. The CDR3 sequence is 17 residues long. The CDR3 bases are TGTGCCAGCAGCGTAGAGACCGGGACAGGGGGTCCCTACGAGCAGTACTTC. Protein sequence: CASSVETGTGGPYEQYF.

This rearrangement joins TRBV10-3 to TRBJ2-1, with 12 positions matching TRBD2. CDR1 is ENHRY, CDR2 SYGVKD, per germline. The CDR3 has 15 residues. V lost 6 bases to trimming and J lost 8 bases; unmatched junction nucleotides: 8. The chain's CDR3 is CAIRMTSGSSDEQFF. The CDR3 DNA is TGTGCCATCAGGATGACTAGCGGGAGTAGCGATGAGCAGTTCTTC.

This clonotype turned up a few times. This rearrangement joins TRBV20-1 to TRBJ2-3, with TRBD2 identical over 14 bases. This CDR3 has 19 residues. Germline V gene data show CDR1 as DFQATT and CDR2 as SNEGSKA (reference sequence). V lost 0 bases and J lost 2; bases outside the gene matches: 10. The CDR3 reads CSARDETSGRAFSTDTQYF. As DNA, the CDR3 is TGCAGTGCTAGAGATGAGACTAGCGGGAGGGCTTTTTCCACAGATACGCAGTATTTT.

The chain carries TRBV18 and TRBJ2-3, with D maybe TRBD2 (6 bases). The CDR3 length is 16 residues. Trimming took 6 bases from V and 0 from J, leaving 16 bases between them. Germline V CDR1 and CDR2: KGHSH, LQKENI. CDR3 protein: CASSYSGATSTDTQYF. In DNA, the CDR3 is TGTGCCAGCTCTTATAGCGGAGCGACTAGCACAGATACGCAGTATTTT. Looking up the rest from reference TRBV18 and TRBJ2-3 gives the full variable domain: NAGVMQNPRHLVRRRGQEARLRCSPMKGHSHVYWYRQLPEEGLKFMVYLQKENIIDESGMPKERFSAEFPKEGPSILRIQQVVRGDSAAYFCASSYSGATSTDTQYFGPGTRLTVL.

This clonotype was detected only a few times. The junction departs from germline at one end; a sequencing error may be responsible. The chain is built from TRBV12-3 or TRBV12-4 and TRBJ2-1; D is unclear. This CDR3 region has 12 residues. CDR3 coding DNA: TGTGCCAACAGTTGGGCTAGTAGTGAGCAGTTCTTC. Translation gives CANSWASSEQFF.

A remark on this clonotype: Just one base apart from a much larger clone, this may be a read error. The rearrangement uses TRBV7-2 and TRBJ2-5; D may be TRBD1 or TRBD2 (5 bases each). Germline V lookup: CDR1 SGHTA, CDR2 FQGNSA. This CDR3 contains 15 residues. DNA of the CDR3: TGTGCCAGCAGCTCGGTCGGACTCTTCCGAGGGACCCACTACTTC. Its translation: CASSSVGLFRGTHYF.

This clonotype has more than one count but fewer than ten. The V and J genes are TRBV5-1 and TRBJ2-5; unclear D gene. Germline CDR1 reads SGHRS; CDR2 reads YFSETQ. This CDR3 spans 15 amino acids. With 2 bases removed from V and 5 bases from J, the gap between germline ends came to 16 bases. In DNA, the CDR3 is TGCGCCAGCAGCTTCAATGGCGTGGGCTCTGAGACCCAGTACTTC. It encodes CASSFNGVGSETQYF.

Of note for this clonotype: A read error may explain this, as a much larger clone is one base away. The gene calls are TRBV20-1 and TRBJ2-5; 7 bases are shared with TRBD1. The DNA end is more similar to TRBJ2-7, so the J call may be wrong. This CDR3 spans 16 amino acids. CDR1 is DFQATT and CDR2 is SNEGSKA in the germline V gene (reference sequence). The CDR3 bases are TGCAGTGCTACTCCTTTTGGGACAGCTAGCTCCTGCGAGCAGTACTTC. Protein sequence: CSATPFGTASSCEQYF.

The chain is built from TRBV27 and TRBJ1-5; no clear D. Per germline, CDR1 MNHEY and CDR2 SMNVEV (reference sequence). The CDR3 is made up of 16 amino acids. The V and J ends lost 3 bases and 3 bases respectively, with 15 bases between them. CDR3 amino acids: CASSFSSGVNNQPQHF. CDR3 DNA: TGTGCCAGCAGTTTCTCGAGCGGAGTCAACAATCAGCCCCAGCATTTT.

This clonotype was detected a few times. V is TRBV28 and J is TRBJ1-2, with 9 positions matching TRBD1. V was pared by 5 bases and J by 9 bases, with 13 bases of the junction left unmatched. This CDR3 spans 15 amino acids. Germline-derived CDR1 and CDR2 are MDHEN and SYDVKM. The CDR3 sequence: CASSTPGTGNRRYTF. In DNA form, the CDR3 reads TGTGCCAGCAGTACCCCCGGGACAGGGAATAGGCGCTACACCTTC.

This sequence joins TRBV7-9 and TRBJ2-5, with a possible D match to TRBD1 (5 bases). Germline values: CDR1 SEHNR, CDR2 FQNEAQ (reference sequence). Trimming shortened V by 2 bases and J by 5 bases, and 15 bases separated the two germline ends. The CDR3 has 15 amino acids. CDR3 region: CASSLNPQGWETQYF. The CDR3 nucleotides are TGTGCCAGCAGCTTAAACCCGCAGGGCTGGGAGACCCAGTACTTC.